This T cell receptor (beta chain) was documented in a study of radiotherapy plus CTLA-4 blockade in lung cancer. Study-wide background: Objective responses emerged in 18% of patients, and roughly 30% attained disease control. The study, taken as a whole, reports: The best predictor of response was reported to be early blood T cell clone dynamics, with interferon-beta. Radiotherapy was combined with ipilimumab, and tumor-derived TCR clones then expanded in blood.

Libraries were prepared by immunoSEQ multiplex PCR; TCRdb keeps only in-frame clonotypes and omits some of them. The top ten hold under 9.5% of the sample, which has about 41,000 clones, 60% to 80% seen once. CDR1 MNHEY and CDR2 SVGAGI come from the germline V gene. CDR3 length equals 16 residues. In regard to this clone: What it binds is unknown. The junction departs from the called germline gene at one end, perhaps through a read error.

The sample consisted of peripheral blood, taken from a patient treated with radiotherapy plus ipilimumab. The source of this sequence is a human donor with non-small cell lung cancer who had stable disease on radiotherapy plus ipilimumab. V and J are TRBV6-5 and TRBJ2-3; 7 bases fit TRBD2. CDR3 sequence: CASRYSGTILPDTQYF. As DNA, the CDR3 is TGTGCCAGCAGATACTCCGGGACTATCCTCCCCGATACGCAGTATTTT.